This TCR beta chain was sequenced for a study of PD-1 blockade in mismatch repair-deficient tumors. Germline CDR1 reads MNHEY; CDR2 reads SMNVEV (reference sequence). The CDR3 extends over 14 amino acids. V lost 3 bases, J lost 6 bases, and 6 bases stayed unmatched. Generated by immunoSEQ multiplex PCR, the TCRdb table keeps only in-frame clones and is missing some. The table has under 40,000 clones, approximately 80% seen once. The sequence was obtained from an adult with mismatch repair-deficient cancer. The V call is TRBV27, the J call TRBJ1-1, with TRBD1 matching over 8 bases. Specimen: PBMCs, collected around 40 weeks after starting pembrolizumab. The CDR3: CASSLDRVGAEAFF. CDR3 nucleotide sequence: TGTGCCAGCAGTTTGGACAGGGTCGGGGCTGAAGCTTTCTTT.